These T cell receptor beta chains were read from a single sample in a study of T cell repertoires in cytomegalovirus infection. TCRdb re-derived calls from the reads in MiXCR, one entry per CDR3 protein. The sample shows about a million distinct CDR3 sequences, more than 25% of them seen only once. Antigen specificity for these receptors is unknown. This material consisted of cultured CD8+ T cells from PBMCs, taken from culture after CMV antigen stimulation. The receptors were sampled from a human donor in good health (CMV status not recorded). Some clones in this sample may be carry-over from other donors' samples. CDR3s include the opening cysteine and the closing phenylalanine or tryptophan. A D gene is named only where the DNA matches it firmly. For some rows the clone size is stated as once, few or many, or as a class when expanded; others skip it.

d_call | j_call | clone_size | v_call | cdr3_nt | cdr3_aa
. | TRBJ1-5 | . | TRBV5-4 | TGTGCCAGCAGCTGGGACCGCCTTCAGCCCCAGCATTTT | CASSWDRLQPQHF
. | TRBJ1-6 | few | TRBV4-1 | TGCGCCAGCAGCCAAGATTCCGGGGAGTCGGAGTATTCACCCCTCCACTTT | CASSQDSGESEYSPLHF
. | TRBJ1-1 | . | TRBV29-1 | TGCAGCGTTGAAGATAGTTGGGACCTAACCGTACCCTTGAACACTGAAGCTTTCTTT | CSVEDSWDLTVPLNTEAFF
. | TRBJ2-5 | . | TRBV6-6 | TGTGCCAGCAGTTACGGGCAACAGGGCCGGGGGACCCAGTACTTC | CASSYGQQGRGTQYF
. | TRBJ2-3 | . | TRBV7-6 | TGTGCCAGCAGCTACCCCACAGGGGAGGTCACGCATACGCAGTATTTT | CASSYPTGEVTHTQYF
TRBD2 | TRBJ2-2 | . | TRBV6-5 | TGTGCCAGCAGTCCGGGGGCGGGGGGGCCCCAGGACGGGGAGCTGTTTTTT | CASSPGAGGPQDGELFF
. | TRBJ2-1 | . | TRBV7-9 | TGTGCCAGCAGCTTAGCGCGCACAAGGGTAGGTGATGAGCAGTTCTTC | CASSLARTRVGDEQFF
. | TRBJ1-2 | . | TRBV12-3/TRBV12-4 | TGTGCCAGCGGACAGACCTATGGCTTCACCTTC | CASGQTYGFTF
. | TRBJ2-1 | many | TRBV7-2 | TGTGCCAGCGGGTTAGCGAATGAGCAGTTCTTC | CASGLANEQFF
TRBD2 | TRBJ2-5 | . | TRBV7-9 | TGTGCCACCAGGACTAGCGGGCTTCACCCAGGGGGCCAGTACTTC | CATRTSGLHPGGQYF
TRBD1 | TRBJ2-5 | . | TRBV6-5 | TGTGCCAGCAGTTTTACAGGGGGCCAAGAGACCCAGTACTTC | CASSFTGGQETQYF
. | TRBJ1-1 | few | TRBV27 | TGTGCCAGCAGTTTAGCAGCAGTAACGAACACTGAAGCTTTCTTT | CASSLAAVTNTEAFF
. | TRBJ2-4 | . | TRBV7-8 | TGTGCCAGCAGCTTATCCGCGGCCGAAGCCAAAAACATTCAGTACTTC | CASSLSAAEAKNIQYF
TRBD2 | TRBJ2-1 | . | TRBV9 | TGTGCCAGCAGCGTACCTTCCCGGAATAGCGGGGGGGACAATGAGCAGTTCTTC | CASSVPSRNSGGDNEQFF
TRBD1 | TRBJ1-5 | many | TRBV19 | TGTGCCAGTAGTCATCTGGACAGGGCACTATATAGCAATCAGCCCCAGCATTTT | CASSHLDRALYSNQPQHF
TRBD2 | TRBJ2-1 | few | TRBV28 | TGTGCCAGCAGTTTTCCCGCTAGCGGGGGACTACCCTACAATGAGCAGTTCTTC | CASSFPASGGLPYNEQFF
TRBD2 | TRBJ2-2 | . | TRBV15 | TGTGCCACCAGCAGTGTTGACTTGGGACCGAAGACTAGCGGGGGGGCAGACACCGGGGAGCTGTTTTTT | CATSSVDLGPKTSGGADTGELFF
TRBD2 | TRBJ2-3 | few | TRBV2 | TGTGCCAGCAGTTCAGGACTAGGGGATGAGACAGATACGCAGTATTTT | CASSSGLGDETDTQYF
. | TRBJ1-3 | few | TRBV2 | TGTGCCAGCCTCGCGCGGGGGGCCCAAGGAAACACCATATATTTT | CASLARGAQGNTIYF
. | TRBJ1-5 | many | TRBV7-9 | TGTGCCAGCAGCTTGTCGAGCCAGGGACATCAGCCCCAGCATTTT | CASSLSSQGHQPQHF
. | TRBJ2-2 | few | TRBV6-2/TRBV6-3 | TGTGCCAGCAGTTACGGCCTCTCCGGGGAGCTGTTTTTT | CASSYGLSGELFF
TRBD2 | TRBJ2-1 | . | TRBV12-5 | TGTGCTAGTGGTTTGGTATCGGGGGGGACAAACAATGAGCAGTTCTTC | CASGLVSGGTNNEQFF
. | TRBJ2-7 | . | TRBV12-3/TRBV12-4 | TGTGCCAGCAGTTTAGAACCCCAAGGGAAGTACGAGCAGTACTTC | CASSLEPQGKYEQYF
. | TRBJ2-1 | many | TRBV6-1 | TGTGCCAGCACACTCTTCGGGAGAAGCTATGAGCAGTTCTTC | CASTLFGRSYEQFF
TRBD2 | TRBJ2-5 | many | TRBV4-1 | TGCGCCAGCAGCCAAGCGGGGGGGCTTGAGACCCAGTACTTC | CASSQAGGLETQYF
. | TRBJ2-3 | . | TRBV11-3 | TGTGCCAGCAGCTTGACTTTCTCCCCGGCAGATACGCAGTATTTT | CASSLTFSPADTQYF
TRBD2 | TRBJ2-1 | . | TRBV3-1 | TGTGCCAGCAGCCCGAGCGGGGGGCCCGTTAATGAGCAGTTCTTC | CASSPSGGPVNEQFF
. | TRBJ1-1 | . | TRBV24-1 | TGTGCCACCAGTGACGGACGGAATGAAGCTTTCTTT | CATSDGRNEAFF